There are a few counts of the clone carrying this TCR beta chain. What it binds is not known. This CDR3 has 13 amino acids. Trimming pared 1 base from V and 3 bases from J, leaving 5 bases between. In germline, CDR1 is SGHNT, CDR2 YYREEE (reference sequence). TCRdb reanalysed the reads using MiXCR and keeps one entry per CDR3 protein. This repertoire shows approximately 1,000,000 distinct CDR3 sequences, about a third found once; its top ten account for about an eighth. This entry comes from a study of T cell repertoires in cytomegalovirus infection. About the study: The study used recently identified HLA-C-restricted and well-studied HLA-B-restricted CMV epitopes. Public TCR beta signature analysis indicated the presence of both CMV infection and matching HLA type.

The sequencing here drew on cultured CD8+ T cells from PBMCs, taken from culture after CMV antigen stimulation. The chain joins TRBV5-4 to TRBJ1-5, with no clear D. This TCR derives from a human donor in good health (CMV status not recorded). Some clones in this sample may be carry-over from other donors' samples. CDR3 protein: CASSLNNNQPQHF. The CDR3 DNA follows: TGTGCCAGCAGCTTGAATAACAATCAGCCCCAGCATTTT. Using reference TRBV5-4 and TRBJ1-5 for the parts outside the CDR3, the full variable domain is ETGVTQSPTHLIKTRGQQVTLRCSSQSGHNTVSWYQQALGQGPQFIFQYYREEENGRGNFPPRFSGLQFPNYSSELNVNALELDDSALYLCASSLNNNQPQHFGDGTRLSIL.